Listed below are T cell receptor beta chains from one sample, sequenced in a study of T-cell reconstitution after alpha-beta-depleted transplantation in children. One entry per CDR3 protein results from TCRdb running MiXCR on the PCR reads. In the table there are around 6,700 distinct CDR3 sequences, roughly 17% of which are singletons. The specimen was PBMCs, collected before TCRalphabeta/CD19-depleted stem cell transplant. Source of these receptors: a boy aged 2-9 years with acute lymphoblastic leukemia, due to receive a stem cell transplant. CDR3s include the opening cysteine and the closing phenylalanine or tryptophan. The D gene is left open where the match is weak. Not every row has a clone size; where given, it reads once, few, many or a size class.

CDR3 length: 14; J gene: TRBJ1-4; V gene: TRBV4-3; clone size: .; D gene: TRBD1; CDR3 protein: CASSQGQGNEKLFF; CDR3 DNA: TGCGCCAGCAGCCAAGGACAGGGAAATGAAAAACTGTTTTTT
CDR3 length: 12; J gene: TRBJ2-3; V gene: TRBV12-3/TRBV12-4; clone size: medium-sized; D gene: .; CDR3 protein: CASMPQGNTQYF; CDR3 DNA: TGTGCCAGCATGCCCCAGGGAAATACGCAGTATTTT
CDR3 length: 14; J gene: TRBJ1-2; V gene: TRBV12-3/TRBV12-4; clone size: .; D gene: .; CDR3 protein: CASSFALPSYGYTF; CDR3 DNA: TGTGCCAGCAGTTTTGCCCTCCCTAGCTATGGCTACACCTTC
CDR3 length: 16; J gene: TRBJ1-4; V gene: TRBV27; clone size: .; D gene: TRBD1; CDR3 protein: CASSSATGTGLVKLFF; CDR3 DNA: TGTGCCAGCAGTTCAGCTACCGGGACAGGGTTGGTAAAACTGTTTTTT
CDR3 length: 12; J gene: TRBJ1-5; V gene: TRBV6-6; clone size: medium-sized; D gene: .; CDR3 protein: CASSYSSQPQHF; CDR3 DNA: TGTGCCAGCAGTTACTCGAGTCAGCCCCAGCATTTT
CDR3 length: 11; J gene: TRBJ2-7; V gene: TRBV20-1; clone size: medium-sized; D gene: TRBD1; CDR3 protein: CSALTGIEQYF; CDR3 DNA: TGCAGTGCGCTGACAGGGATCGAGCAGTACTTC
CDR3 length: 14; J gene: TRBJ2-1; V gene: TRBV20-1; clone size: medium-sized; D gene: .; CDR3 protein: CSARVGGRHNEQFF; CDR3 DNA: TGCAGTGCTAGGGTCGGGGGCCGCCACAATGAGCAGTTCTTC
CDR3 length: 15; J gene: TRBJ2-1; V gene: TRBV2; clone size: many; D gene: TRBD2; CDR3 protein: CASSEKRGGLNEQFF; CDR3 DNA: TGTGCCAGCAGTGAAAAGCGGGGGGGCCTTAATGAGCAGTTCTTC
CDR3 length: 13; J gene: TRBJ2-7; V gene: TRBV11-1; clone size: many; D gene: .; CDR3 protein: CASSWLGRDEQYF; CDR3 DNA: TGTGCCAGCAGCTGGTTAGGGCGGGACGAGCAGTACTTC
CDR3 length: 17; J gene: TRBJ2-1; V gene: TRBV18; clone size: .; D gene: TRBD2; CDR3 protein: CASSPSTSGAVHNEQFF; CDR3 DNA: TGTGCCAGCTCACCTTCAACTAGCGGGGCAGTACACAATGAGCAGTTCTTC
CDR3 length: 14; J gene: TRBJ1-2; V gene: TRBV7-9; clone size: many; D gene: TRBD1; CDR3 protein: CASSSTGTGGGYTF; CDR3 DNA: TGTGCCAGCAGCTCGACCGGGACAGGGGGAGGCTACACCTTC
CDR3 length: 15; J gene: TRBJ2-7; V gene: TRBV12-3/TRBV12-4; clone size: medium-sized; D gene: TRBD1; CDR3 protein: CASSLARGSAYEQYF; CDR3 DNA: TGTGCCAGCAGTTTAGCCAGGGGGAGCGCCTACGAGCAGTACTTC
CDR3 length: 12; J gene: TRBJ2-5; V gene: TRBV5-6; clone size: many; D gene: TRBD1; CDR3 protein: CASSQNPGQRYF; CDR3 DNA: TGTGCCAGCAGCCAGAACCCGGGACAGAGGTACTTC
CDR3 length: 16; J gene: TRBJ2-4; V gene: TRBV7-9; clone size: .; D gene: .; CDR3 protein: CASSPTLGVAKNIQYF; CDR3 DNA: TGTGCCAGCAGCCCCACCCTGGGGGTAGCCAAAAACATTCAGTACTTC
CDR3 length: 15; J gene: TRBJ1-6; V gene: TRBV5-1; clone size: medium-sized; D gene: .; CDR3 protein: CASSAQQKAGSPLHF; CDR3 DNA: TGCGCCAGCAGCGCTCAACAGAAAGCGGGCTCACCCCTCCACTTT
CDR3 length: 16; J gene: TRBJ1-5; V gene: TRBV28; clone size: medium-sized; D gene: .; CDR3 protein: CASSPRRKNSNQPQHF; CDR3 DNA: TGTGCCAGCAGTCCCCGGAGAAAGAATAGCAATCAGCCCCAGCATTTT
CDR3 length: 15; J gene: TRBJ2-3; V gene: TRBV5-1; clone size: many; D gene: TRBD2; CDR3 protein: CASSPRAGDTDTQYF; CDR3 DNA: TGCGCCAGCAGCCCGAGAGCGGGGGACACAGATACGCAGTATTTT
CDR3 length: 16; J gene: TRBJ1-2; V gene: TRBV5-6; clone size: few; D gene: TRBD1; CDR3 protein: CASSYGQGSLDYGYTF; CDR3 DNA: TGTGCCAGCAGCTACGGACAGGGGAGTTTGGACTATGGCTACACCTTC
CDR3 length: 16; J gene: TRBJ2-1; V gene: TRBV2; clone size: medium-sized; D gene: TRBD2; CDR3 protein: CASSLPTSGGYNEQFF; CDR3 DNA: TGTGCCAGCAGTCTTCCGACTAGCGGGGGGTACAATGAGCAGTTCTTC
CDR3 length: 16; J gene: TRBJ2-1; V gene: TRBV20-1; clone size: medium-sized; D gene: TRBD1; CDR3 protein: CSARPPDRGIYNEQFF; CDR3 DNA: TGCAGTGCTAGACCGCCTGACAGGGGCATCTACAATGAGCAGTTCTTC
CDR3 length: 15; J gene: TRBJ2-7; V gene: TRBV12-3/TRBV12-4; clone size: medium-sized; D gene: .; CDR3 protein: CASSVSGGSTYEQYF; CDR3 DNA: TGTGCCAGCAGCGTCTCGGGGGGCTCAACCTACGAGCAGTACTTC
CDR3 length: 15; J gene: TRBJ2-5; V gene: TRBV20-1; clone size: once; D gene: TRBD2; CDR3 protein: CSARDYGTSGETQYF; CDR3 DNA: TGCAGTGCTAGAGATTACGGGACTAGCGGAGAGACCCAGTACTTC
CDR3 length: 15; J gene: TRBJ2-3; V gene: TRBV5-1; clone size: medium-sized; D gene: TRBD1; CDR3 protein: CASSSGQGGTDTQYF; CDR3 DNA: TGCGCCAGCAGCTCGGGACAGGGAGGGACAGATACGCAGTATTTT
CDR3 length: 16; J gene: TRBJ2-7; V gene: TRBV5-1; clone size: medium-sized; D gene: .; CDR3 protein: CASRVSSGPVTYEQYF; CDR3 DNA: TGCGCCAGCCGAGTTTCGTCCGGGCCCGTTACCTACGAGCAGTACTTC
CDR3 length: 15; J gene: TRBJ1-2; V gene: TRBV5-1; clone size: medium-sized; D gene: .; CDR3 protein: CASSLSTINRSGYTF; CDR3 DNA: TGCGCCAGCAGCTTATCAACCATTAACAGGAGCGGCTACACCTTC
CDR3 length: 14; J gene: TRBJ1-1; V gene: TRBV4-2; clone size: many; D gene: TRBD1; CDR3 protein: CASSPSGQGTEAFF; CDR3 DNA: TGTGCCAGCAGCCCCTCGGGACAGGGAACTGAAGCTTTCTTT
CDR3 length: 18; J gene: TRBJ2-7; V gene: TRBV25-1; clone size: medium-sized; D gene: TRBD2; CDR3 protein: CASSETRRGSGGAYEQYF; CDR3 DNA: TGTGCCAGCAGTGAAACCCGCCGGGGTAGCGGGGGGGCTTACGAGCAGTACTTC
CDR3 length: 13; J gene: TRBJ2-7; V gene: TRBV7-9; clone size: medium-sized; D gene: TRBD1; CDR3 protein: CASSPTGNHEQYF; CDR3 DNA: TGTGCCAGCAGTCCGACAGGGAACCACGAGCAGTACTTC
CDR3 length: 13; J gene: TRBJ2-5; V gene: TRBV6-5; clone size: medium-sized; D gene: .; CDR3 protein: CASSSTYQETQYF; CDR3 DNA: TGTGCCAGCAGTTCCACATACCAAGAGACCCAGTACTTC
CDR3 length: 13; J gene: TRBJ2-7; V gene: TRBV6-5; clone size: .; D gene: .; CDR3 protein: CASSYSRGYEQYF; CDR3 DNA: TGTGCCAGCAGTTACTCGAGAGGCTACGAGCAGTACTTC